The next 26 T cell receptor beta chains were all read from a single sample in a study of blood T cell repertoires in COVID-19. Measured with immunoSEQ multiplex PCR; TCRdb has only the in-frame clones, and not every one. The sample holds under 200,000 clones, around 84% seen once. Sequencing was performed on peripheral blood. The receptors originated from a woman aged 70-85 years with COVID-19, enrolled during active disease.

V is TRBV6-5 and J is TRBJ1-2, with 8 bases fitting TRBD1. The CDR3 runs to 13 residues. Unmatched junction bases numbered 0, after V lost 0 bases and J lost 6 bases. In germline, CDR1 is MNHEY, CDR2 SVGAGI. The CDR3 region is CASSYSQGDGYTF. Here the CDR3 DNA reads TGTGCCAGCAGTTACTCACAGGGGGATGGCTACACCTTC.

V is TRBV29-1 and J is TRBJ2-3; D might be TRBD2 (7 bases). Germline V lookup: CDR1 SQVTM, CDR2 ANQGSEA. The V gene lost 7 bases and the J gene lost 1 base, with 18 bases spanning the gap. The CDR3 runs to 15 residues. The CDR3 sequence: CSAEGGARGTDTQYF. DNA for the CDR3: TGCAGCGCCGAGGGGGGGGCGAGGGGCACAGATACGCAGTATTTT.

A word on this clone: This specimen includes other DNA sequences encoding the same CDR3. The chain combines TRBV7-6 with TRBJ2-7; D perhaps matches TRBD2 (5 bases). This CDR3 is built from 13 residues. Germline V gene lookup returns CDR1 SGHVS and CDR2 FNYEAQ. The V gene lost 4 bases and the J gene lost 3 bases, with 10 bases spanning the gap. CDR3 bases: TGTGCCAGCAGCTCGAGCGGTAACTACGAGCAGTACTTC. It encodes CASSSSGNYEQYF.

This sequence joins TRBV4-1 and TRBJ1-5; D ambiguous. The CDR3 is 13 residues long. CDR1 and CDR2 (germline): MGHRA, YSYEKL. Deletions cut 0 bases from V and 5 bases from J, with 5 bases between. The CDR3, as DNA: TGCGCCAGCAGCCAAGATCCGGATCAGCCCCAGCATTTT. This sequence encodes CASSQDPDQPQHF.

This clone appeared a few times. This CDR3 is CASSNVMAWTPYNEQFF. In DNA, the CDR3 is TGTGCCAGTAGTAACGTCATGGCCTGGACTCCCTACAATGAGCAGTTCTTC. The rearrangement links TRBV19 to TRBJ2-1; possibly TRBD2 for D (5 bases). CDR1 LNHDA and CDR2 SQIVND come from the germline V gene (reference sequence). This CDR3 spans 17 amino acids. V was clipped by 4 bases and J by 2 bases, with 18 bases between them.

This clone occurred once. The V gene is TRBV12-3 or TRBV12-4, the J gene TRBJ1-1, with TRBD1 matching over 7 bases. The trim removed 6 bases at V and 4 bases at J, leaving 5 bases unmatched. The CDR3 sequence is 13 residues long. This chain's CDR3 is CASSYTGVTEAFF. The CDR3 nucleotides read TGTGCCAGCAGCTATACAGGGGTCACTGAAGCTTTCTTT.

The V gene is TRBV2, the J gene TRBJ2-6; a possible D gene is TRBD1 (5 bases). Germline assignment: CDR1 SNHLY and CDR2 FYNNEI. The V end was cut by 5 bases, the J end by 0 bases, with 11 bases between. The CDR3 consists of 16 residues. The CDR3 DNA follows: TGTGCCAGCAGTTGGCAGGGTAGCTCTGGGGCCAACGTCCTGACTTTC. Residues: CASSWQGSSGANVLTF.

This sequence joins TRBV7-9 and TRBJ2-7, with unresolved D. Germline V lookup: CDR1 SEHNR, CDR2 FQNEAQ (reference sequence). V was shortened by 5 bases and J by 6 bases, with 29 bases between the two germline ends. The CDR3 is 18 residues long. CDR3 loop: CASSHTTSGVRSSGEQYF. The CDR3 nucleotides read TGTGCCAGCAGCCACACCACGTCCGGAGTTCGGTCGTCGGGCGAGCAGTACTTC.

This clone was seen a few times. CDR3 in DNA: TGTGCCAGTACCGTAGGACAGCAATATGGCTACACCTTC. Protein sequence: CASTVGQQYGYTF. The V gene is TRBV19, the J gene TRBJ1-2; tentative D call: TRBD1 (6 bases). Between the trimmed V and J ends, which lost 7 bases and 5 bases, there was a span of 14 bases. The CDR3 runs to 13 residues. Germline V lookup: CDR1 LNHDA, CDR2 SQIVND (reference sequence).

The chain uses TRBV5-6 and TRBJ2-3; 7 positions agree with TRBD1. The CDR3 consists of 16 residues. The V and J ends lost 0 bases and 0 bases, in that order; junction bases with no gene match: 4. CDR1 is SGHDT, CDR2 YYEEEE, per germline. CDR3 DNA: TGTGCCAGCAGCTTGGCCTTGACAGGGAGCACAGATACGCAGTATTTT. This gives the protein CASSLALTGSTDTQYF.

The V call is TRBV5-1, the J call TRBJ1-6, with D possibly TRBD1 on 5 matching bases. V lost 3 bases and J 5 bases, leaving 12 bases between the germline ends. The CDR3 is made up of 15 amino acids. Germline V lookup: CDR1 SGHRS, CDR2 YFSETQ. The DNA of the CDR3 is TGCGCCAGCAGCTCCACGGGACTGAATAATTCACCCCTCCACTTT. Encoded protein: CASSSTGLNNSPLHF. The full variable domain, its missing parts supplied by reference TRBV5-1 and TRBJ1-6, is KAGVTQTPRYLIKTRGQQVTLSCSPISGHRSVSWYQQTPGQGLQFLFEYFSETQRNKGNFPGRFSGRQFSNSRSEMNVSTLELGDSALYLCASSSTGLNNSPLHFGNGTRLTVT.

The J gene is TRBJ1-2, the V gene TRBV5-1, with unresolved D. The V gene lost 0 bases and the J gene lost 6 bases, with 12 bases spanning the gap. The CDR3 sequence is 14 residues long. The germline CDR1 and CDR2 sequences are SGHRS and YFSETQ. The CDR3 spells CASSLEAGTNGYTF. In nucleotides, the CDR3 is TGCGCCAGCAGCTTGGAAGCGGGAACAAATGGCTACACCTTC.

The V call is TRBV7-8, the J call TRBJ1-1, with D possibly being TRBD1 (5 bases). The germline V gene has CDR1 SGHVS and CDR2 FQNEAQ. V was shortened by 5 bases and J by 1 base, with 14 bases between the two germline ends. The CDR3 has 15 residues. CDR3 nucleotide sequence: TGTGCCAGCAGCCGAGTTAGCGGGGCGAACACTGAAGCTTTCTTT. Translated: CASSRVSGANTEAFF.

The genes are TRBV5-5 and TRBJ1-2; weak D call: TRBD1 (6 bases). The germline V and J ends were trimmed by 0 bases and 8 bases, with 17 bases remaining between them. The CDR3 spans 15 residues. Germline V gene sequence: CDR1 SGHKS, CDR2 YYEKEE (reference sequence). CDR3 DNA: TGTGCCAGCAGCTTGGCTGGGTCAGGGGTGTTGGGCTACACCTTC. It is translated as CASSLAGSGVLGYTF.

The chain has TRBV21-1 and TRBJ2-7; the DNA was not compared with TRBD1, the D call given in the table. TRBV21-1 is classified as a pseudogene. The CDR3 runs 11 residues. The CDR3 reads CASSTGSEQYV. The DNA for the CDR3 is TGTGCCAGCAGTACAGGGTCCGAGCAGTACGTC.

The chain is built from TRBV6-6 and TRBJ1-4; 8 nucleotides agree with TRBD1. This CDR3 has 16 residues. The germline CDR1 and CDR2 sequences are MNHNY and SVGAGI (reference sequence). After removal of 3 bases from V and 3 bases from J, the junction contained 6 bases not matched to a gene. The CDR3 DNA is TGTGCCAGCAGTTATACCACGGGACAGGCTAATGAAAAACTGTTTTTT. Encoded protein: CASSYTTGQANEKLFF.

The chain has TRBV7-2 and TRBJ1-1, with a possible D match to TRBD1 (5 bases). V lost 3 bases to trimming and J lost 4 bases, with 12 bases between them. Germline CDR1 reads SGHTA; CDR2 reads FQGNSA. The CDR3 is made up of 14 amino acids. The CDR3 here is CASSFAGTGTEAFF. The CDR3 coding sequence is TGTGCCAGCAGCTTTGCGGGGACGGGCACTGAAGCTTTCTTT.

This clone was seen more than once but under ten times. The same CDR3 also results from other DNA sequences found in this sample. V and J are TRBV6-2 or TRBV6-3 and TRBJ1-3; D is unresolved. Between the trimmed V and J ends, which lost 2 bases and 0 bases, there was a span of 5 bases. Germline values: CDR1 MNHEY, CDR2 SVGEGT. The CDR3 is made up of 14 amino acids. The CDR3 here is CASSYGSSGNTIYF. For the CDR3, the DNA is TGTGCCAGCAGTTACGGGAGCTCTGGAAACACCATATATTTT.

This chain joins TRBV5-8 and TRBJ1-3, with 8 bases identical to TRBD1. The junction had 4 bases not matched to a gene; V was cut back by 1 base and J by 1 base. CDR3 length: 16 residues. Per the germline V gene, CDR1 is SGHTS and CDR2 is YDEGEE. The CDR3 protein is CASSLFQGASGNTIYF. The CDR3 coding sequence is TGTGCCAGCAGCTTGTTTCAGGGGGCGTCTGGAAACACCATATATTTT.

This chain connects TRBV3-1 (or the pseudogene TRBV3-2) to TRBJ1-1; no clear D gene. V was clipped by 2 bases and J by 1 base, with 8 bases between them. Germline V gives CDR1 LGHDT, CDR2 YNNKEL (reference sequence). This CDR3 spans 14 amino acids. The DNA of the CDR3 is TGTGCCAGCAGCCAACGTACTGCGAACACTGAAGCTTTCTTT. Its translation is CASSQRTANTEAFF.

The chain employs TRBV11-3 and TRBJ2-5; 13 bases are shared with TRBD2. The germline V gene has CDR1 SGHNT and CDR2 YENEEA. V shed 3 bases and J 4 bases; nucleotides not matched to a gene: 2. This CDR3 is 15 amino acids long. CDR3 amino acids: CASSFTSGGAETQYF. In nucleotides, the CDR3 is TGTGCCAGCAGCTTCACTAGCGGGGGGGCAGAGACCCAGTACTTC.

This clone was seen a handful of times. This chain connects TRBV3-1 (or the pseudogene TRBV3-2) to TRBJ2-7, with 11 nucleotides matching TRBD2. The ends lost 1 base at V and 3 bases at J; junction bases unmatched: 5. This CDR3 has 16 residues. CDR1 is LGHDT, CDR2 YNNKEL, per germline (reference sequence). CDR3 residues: CASSQGLAGLYYEQYF. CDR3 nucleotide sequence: TGTGCCAGCAGCCAAGGACTAGCGGGACTCTACTACGAGCAGTACTTC.

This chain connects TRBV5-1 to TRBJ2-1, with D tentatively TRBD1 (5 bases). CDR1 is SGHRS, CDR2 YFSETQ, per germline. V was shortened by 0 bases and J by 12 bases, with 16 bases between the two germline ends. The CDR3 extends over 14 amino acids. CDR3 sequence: CASSLGTRAVGQFF. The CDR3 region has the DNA TGCGCCAGCAGCTTGGGGACCAGGGCGGTAGGGCAGTTCTTC.

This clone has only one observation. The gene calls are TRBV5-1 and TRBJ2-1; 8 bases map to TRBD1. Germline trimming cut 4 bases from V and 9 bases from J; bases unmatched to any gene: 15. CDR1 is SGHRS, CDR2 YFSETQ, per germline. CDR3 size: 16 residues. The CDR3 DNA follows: TGCGCCAGCAGCAGGTGGGGACAGGCAAATGAGGGTGAGCAGTTCTTC. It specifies CASSRWGQANEGEQFF.

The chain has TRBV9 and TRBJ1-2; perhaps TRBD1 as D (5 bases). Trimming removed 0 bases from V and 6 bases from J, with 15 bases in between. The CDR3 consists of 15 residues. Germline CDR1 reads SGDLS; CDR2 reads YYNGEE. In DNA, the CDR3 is TGTGCCAGCAGCGTAGTAACGGGGGTGGGCGATGGCTACACCTTC. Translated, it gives CASSVVTGVGDGYTF.

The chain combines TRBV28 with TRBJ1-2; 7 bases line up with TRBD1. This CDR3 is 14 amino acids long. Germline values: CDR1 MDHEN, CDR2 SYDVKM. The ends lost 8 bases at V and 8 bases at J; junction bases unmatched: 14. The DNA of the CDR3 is TGTGCCAGCTCCGCCCCCCCAGGGGGATCGGGCTACACCTTC. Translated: CASSAPPGGSGYTF.